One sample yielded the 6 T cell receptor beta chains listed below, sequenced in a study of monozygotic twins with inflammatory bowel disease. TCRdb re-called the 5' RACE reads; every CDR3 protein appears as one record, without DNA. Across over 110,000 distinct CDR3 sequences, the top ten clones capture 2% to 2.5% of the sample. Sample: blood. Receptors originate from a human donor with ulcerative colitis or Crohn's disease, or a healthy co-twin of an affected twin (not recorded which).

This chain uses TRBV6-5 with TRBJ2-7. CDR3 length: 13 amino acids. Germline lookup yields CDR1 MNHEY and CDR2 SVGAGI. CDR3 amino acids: CASRGWSSYEQYF.

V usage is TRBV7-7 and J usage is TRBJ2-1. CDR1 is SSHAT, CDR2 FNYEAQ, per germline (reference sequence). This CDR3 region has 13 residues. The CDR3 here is CASSLSAANEQFF.

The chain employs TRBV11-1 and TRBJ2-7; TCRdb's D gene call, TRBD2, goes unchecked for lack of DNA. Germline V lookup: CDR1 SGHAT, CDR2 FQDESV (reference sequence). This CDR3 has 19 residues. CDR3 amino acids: CASTSTPRRVRGQFHEQYF.

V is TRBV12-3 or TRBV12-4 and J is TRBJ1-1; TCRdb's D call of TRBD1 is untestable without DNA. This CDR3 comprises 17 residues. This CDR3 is CASIAGRIGTVHREAFF.

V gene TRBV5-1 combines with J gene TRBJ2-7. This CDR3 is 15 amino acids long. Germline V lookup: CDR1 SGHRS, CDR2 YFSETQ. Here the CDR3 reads CASSLLSQYSYEQYF. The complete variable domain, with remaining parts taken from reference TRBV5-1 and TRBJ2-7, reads KAGVTQTPRYLIKTRGQQVTLSCSPISGHRSVSWYQQTPGQGLQFLFEYFSETQRNKGNFPGRFSGRQFSNSRSEMNVSTLELGDSALYLCASSLLSQYSYEQYFGPGTRLTVT.

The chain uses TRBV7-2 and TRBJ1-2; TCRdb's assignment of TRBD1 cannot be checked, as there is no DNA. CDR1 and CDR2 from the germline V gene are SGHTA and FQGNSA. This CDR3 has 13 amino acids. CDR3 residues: CASSSTGAYGYTF.